This section outlines one T cell receptor beta chain sequence together with its context. This table comes from immunoSEQ multiplex PCR, and its TCRdb copy is limited to in-frame clones, with some not included. The data show about 350,000 clones, around nine tenths seen once. This entry is derived from a study of blood T cell repertoires in COVID-19. This CDR3 is built from 17 residues. Germline trimming cut 1 base from V and 5 bases from J; bases unmatched to any gene: 13. The germline CDR1 and CDR2 sequences are LGHNA and YNFKEQ. The chain carries TRBV4-2 and TRBJ2-5, with 7 nucleotides matching TRBD2. Sequenced sample: PBMCs or T cells enriched from blood (not recorded which). The TCR originated in a woman in her 30s who had been exposed to COVID-19. The CDR3 DNA follows: TGTGCCAGCAGCCAAGTGGTCGGACTAGGTTCCGATGAGACCCAGTACTTC. This translates into CASSQVVGLGSDETQYF.